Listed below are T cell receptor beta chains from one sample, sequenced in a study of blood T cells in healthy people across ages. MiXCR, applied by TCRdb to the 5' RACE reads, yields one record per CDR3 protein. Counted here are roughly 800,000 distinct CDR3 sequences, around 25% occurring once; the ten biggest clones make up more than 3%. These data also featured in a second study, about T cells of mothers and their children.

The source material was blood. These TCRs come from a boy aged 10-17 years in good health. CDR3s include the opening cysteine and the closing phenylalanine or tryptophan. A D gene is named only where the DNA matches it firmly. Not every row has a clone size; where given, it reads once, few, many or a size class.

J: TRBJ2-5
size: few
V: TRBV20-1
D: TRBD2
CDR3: CSATASGTVETQYF
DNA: TGCAGTGCTACCGCTAGCGGGACGGTTGAGACCCAGTACTTC

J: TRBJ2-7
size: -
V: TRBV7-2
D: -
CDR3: CASSLGWDWIYEQYF
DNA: TGTGCCAGCAGCTTAGGGTGGGACTGGATATACGAGCAGTACTTC

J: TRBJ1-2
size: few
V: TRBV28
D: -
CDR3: CASSLRLGIGYTF
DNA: TGTGCCAGCAGTTTGCGTTTAGGGATCGGCTACACCTTC

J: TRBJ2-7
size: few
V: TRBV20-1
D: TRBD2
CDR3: CSANERDSFSYEQYF
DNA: TGCAGTGCTAACGAGCGGGACTCCTTCTCCTACGAGCAGTACTTC

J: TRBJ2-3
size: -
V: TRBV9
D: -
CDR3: CASSDSGETQYF
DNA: TGTGCCAGCAGCGACTCTGGGGAAACGCAGTATTTT

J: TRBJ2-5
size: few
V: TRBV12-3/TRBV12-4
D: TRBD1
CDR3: CASSPETGWETQYF
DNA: TGTGCCAGCAGTCCCGAGACAGGGTGGGAGACCCAGTACTTC

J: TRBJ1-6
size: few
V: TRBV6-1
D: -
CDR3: CASSDPGINSPLHF
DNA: TGTGCCAGCAGTGACCCGGGGATTAATTCACCCCTCCACTTT

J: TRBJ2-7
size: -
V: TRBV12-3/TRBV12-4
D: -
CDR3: CASSLGGPVHF
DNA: TGTGCCAGCAGTTTGGGGGGACCGGTGCACTTC

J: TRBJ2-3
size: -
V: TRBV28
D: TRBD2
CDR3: CASSFSSGGKDTQYF
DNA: TGTGCCAGCAGTTTTTCTAGCGGGGGTAAAGATACGCAGTATTTT

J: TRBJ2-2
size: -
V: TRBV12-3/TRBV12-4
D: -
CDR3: CASTSPGGELFF
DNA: TGTGCCAGCACCTCCCCAGGCGGGGAGCTGTTTTTT

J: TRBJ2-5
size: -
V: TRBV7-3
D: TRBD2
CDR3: CASSLRGGLQETQYF
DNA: TGTGCCAGCAGCTTACGGGGGGGCCTTCAGGAGACCCAGTACTTC

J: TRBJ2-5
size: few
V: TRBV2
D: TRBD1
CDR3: CASSRGTVEKETQYF
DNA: TGTGCCAGCAGCCGTGGGACAGTTGAAAAAGAGACCCAGTACTTC

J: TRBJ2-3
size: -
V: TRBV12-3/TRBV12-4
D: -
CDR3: CASRDIASTDTEYF
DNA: TGTGCCAGCAGGGACATCGCAAGCACAGATACGGAGTATTTT

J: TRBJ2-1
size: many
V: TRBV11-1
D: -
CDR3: CASSPNRVDNEQFF
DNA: TGTGCCAGCAGCCCGAACAGGGTTGACAATGAGCAGTTCTTC

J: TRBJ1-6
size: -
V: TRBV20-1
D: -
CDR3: CSAPLPGAYNSPLHF
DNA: TGCAGTGCCCCCCTGCCTGGAGCGTATAATTCACCCCTCCACTTT

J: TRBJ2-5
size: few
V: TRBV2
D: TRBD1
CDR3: CATRTGGEETQYF
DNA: TGTGCCACCCGGACAGGGGGCGAGGAGACCCAGTACTTC

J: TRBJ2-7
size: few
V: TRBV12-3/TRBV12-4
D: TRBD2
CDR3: CASTLGLAGGEQYF
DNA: TGTGCCAGCACCTTGGGACTAGCGGGGGGCGAGCAGTACTTC

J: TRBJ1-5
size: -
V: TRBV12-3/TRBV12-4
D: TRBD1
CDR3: CASSWDRGRNQPQHF
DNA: TGTGCCAGCAGTTGGGACAGGGGGCGTAATCAGCCCCAGCATTTT

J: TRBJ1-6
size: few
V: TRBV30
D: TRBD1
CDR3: CAWNKSKDRLWGNSPLHF
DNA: TGTGCCTGGAATAAGTCCAAGGACAGGCTGTGGGGGAATTCACCCCTCCACTTT

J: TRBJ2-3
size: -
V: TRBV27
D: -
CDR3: CASSLGGGHTQYF
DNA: TGTGCCAGCAGTCTAGGAGGGGGACATACGCAGTATTTT

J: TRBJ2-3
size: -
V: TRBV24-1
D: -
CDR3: CATGDSKGDTQYF
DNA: TGTGCCACCGGCGACTCCAAGGGGGATACGCAGTATTTT

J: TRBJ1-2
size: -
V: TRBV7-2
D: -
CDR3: CASSLDYRSGYTF
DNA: TGTGCCAGCAGCTTAGACTATCGGAGTGGCTACACCTTC